This T cell receptor beta chain was captured in a study of blood T cells in healthy people across ages. Study outcomes and limitations: Those diversity estimates obtained from one million T cells were thought to be underestimates.

As concerns this clonotype: No antigen is known for it.

CDR3 size: 14 residues. From germline, CDR1 is MNHEY and CDR2 SVGEGT. Trimming cost V 0 bases and J 5 bases; bases outside gene matches: 4. Every participating donor contributed 9.5 to 10 milliliters of peripheral blood through a draw. Per-sample PBMC isolation yielded at least 6.5 million cells. A second PCR, run for roughly 7 to 12 cycles, used a sample-barcoded 5' primer plus a J-beta primer mix. All samples gave at least 3 million CDR3-containing paired-end reads. MiXCR, applied by TCRdb to the 5' RACE reads, yields one record per CDR3 protein. This sample has about 630,000 distinct CDR3 sequences, with around 21% found just once.

The sample was blood. The chain recombines TRBV6-2 or TRBV6-3 with TRBJ2-7; 7 bases map to TRBD1. The TCR originated in a man aged 65 to 85 in good health. The CDR3 nucleotides read TGTGCCAGCAGTTACTCGACAGGGTTACACGAGCAGTACTTC. Its translation: CASSYSTGLHEQYF.